One and the same sample provided the 10 T cell receptor beta chains below, sequenced in a study of shared clonotypes between healthy human individuals (dated by TCRdb to 2019 to 2021). The library was obtained by the immunoSEQ multiplex PCR assay. TCRdb took this table from immuneACCESS and kept in-frame rearrangements with V and J called. Such tables lack part of the clones; where checked against another copy, unresolved V genes explain under half of the gap, and the rest is unexplained. A total of over a million clones appear in this sample, around 97% of them only once. In total, the top ten clones hold approximately 1.1% of the sample. Sequenced input: naive CD4+ T cells sorted from blood. In the paper's terms, the cell subset or site label means: CD45RA+ positively selected. All receptors come from a man younger than 40 in good health.

This clone was counted a single time. This chain uses TRBV19 with TRBJ1-1; TRBD1 matches 9 bases. The CDR3 runs 14 residues. V dropped 6 bases and J dropped 0; count of bases not matched to a gene: 2. The germline V gene has CDR1 LNHDA and CDR2 SQIVND (reference sequence). DNA for the CDR3: TGTGCCAGTAGAGACAGGGGGATGAACACTGAAGCTTTCTTT. As protein: CASRDRGMNTEAFF.

This chain connects TRBV28 to TRBJ1-3, with 8 nucleotides matching TRBD1. V shed 3 bases, J shed 0 bases, and the junction held 13 bases outside the gene matches. The germline V gene has CDR1 MDHEN and CDR2 SYDVKM. This CDR3 comprises 19 residues. CDR3 region: CASSFSSRQGANSGNTIYF. The CDR3 region has the DNA TGTGCCAGCAGTTTCTCCAGCCGCCAGGGGGCTAACTCTGGAAACACCATATATTTT.

The CDR3 coding sequence is TGCAGCGTTGAAGTCGGGCGGAGGAACTACAATGAGCAGTTCTTC. It yields the protein CSVEVGRRNYNEQFF. The chain combines TRBV29-1 with TRBJ2-1; a weak D match, TRBD2 (5 bases). This CDR3 spans 15 amino acids. The V end was cut by 1 base, the J end by 3 bases, with 13 bases between. Germline assignment: CDR1 SQVTM and CDR2 ANQGSEA.

The J gene is TRBJ2-5, the V gene TRBV5-1, with 8 bases matching TRBD2. This CDR3 is 17 amino acids long. CDR1 and CDR2 from the germline V gene are SGHRS and YFSETQ. The ends lost 0 bases at V and 5 bases at J; junction bases unmatched: 12. The CDR3 DNA sequence: TGCGCCAGCAGCTTGGGTATGGCGGGAGGCCATGGGGAGACCCAGTACTTC. This encodes CASSLGMAGGHGETQYF.

This clone was recorded only once. The same CDR3 arises from other DNA sequences in this sample as well. The chain has TRBV4-1 and TRBJ2-7; 8 bases are a match to TRBD1. Trimming at V came to 4 bases and at J to 0 bases, leaving 5 bases not matched to a gene. CDR1 is MGHRA and CDR2 is YSYEKL in the germline V gene. The CDR3 has 15 amino acids. CDR3 in amino acids: CASSRGTGGSYEQYF. The DNA of the CDR3 is TGCGCCAGCAGCCGGGGAACAGGGGGCTCCTACGAGCAGTACTTC.

The rearrangement joins TRBV28 to TRBJ2-1; D assignment may be TRBD1 or TRBD2 (6 bases each). Between the trimmed V and J ends, which lost 8 bases and 2 bases, there was a span of 31 bases. The CDR3 loop spans 20 amino acids. CDR1 and CDR2 (germline): MDHEN, SYDVKM. CDR3 residues: CASSSPTGAGYRKAYNEQFF. The CDR3 DNA is TGTGCCAGCTCCTCCCCGACGGGGGCCGGGTACCGGAAAGCCTACAATGAGCAGTTCTTC.

J is TRBJ1-3 and V is TRBV2; D not resolved. From germline, CDR1 is SNHLY and CDR2 FYNNEI. This CDR3 contains 15 residues. The V and J ends lost 2 bases and 4 bases respectively, with 12 bases between them. Here the CDR3 reads CASSESGFDGNTIYF. CDR3 nucleotides: TGTGCCAGCAGTGAATCAGGTTTTGACGGAAACACCATATATTTT.

In this sample, this clone turned up once. The CDR3 DNA reads TGTGCCAGCAGCCGGACTAGCGGGAGTCCAGATACGCAGTATTTT. It is translated as CASSRTSGSPDTQYF. The gene calls are TRBV5-4 and TRBJ2-3; the match to TRBD2 covers 13 bases. The CDR3 loop spans 15 amino acids. In germline, CDR1 is SGHNT, CDR2 YYREEE (reference sequence). J lost 4 bases, V lost 4 bases, and 3 bases had no gene match.

In the case of this clone: Other DNA sequences in the sample encode the same CDR3. V is TRBV5-1 and J is TRBJ2-7; a weak D match, TRBD1 (6 bases). The CDR3 length is 14 residues. Deletions cut 0 bases from V and 4 bases from J, with 11 bases between. Germline assignment: CDR1 SGHRS and CDR2 YFSETQ. The CDR3 protein is CASSLGQGYYEQYF. The CDR3 DNA sequence: TGCGCCAGCAGCTTGGGGCAGGGGTATTACGAGCAGTACTTC.

This sequence joins TRBV7-2 and TRBJ2-2; 8 positions match TRBD2. The CDR3 consists of 19 residues. Unmatched junction bases numbered 17, after V lost 2 bases and J lost 6 bases. CDR1 is SGHTA, CDR2 FQGNSA, per germline. In DNA form, the CDR3 reads TGTGCCAGCAGCTTAAGCCCCGGGGGAGCGGGAGTGTTTTCCGGGGAGCTGTTTTTT. Amino acid sequence: CASSLSPGGAGVFSGELFF.